Sequencing of this TCR beta chain was carried out in a study of blood T cell repertoires in COVID-19. The overall study: Sources were T cells, B-cell-depleted T cells, or PBMCs; the material itself was cDNA or gDNA.

Participant-reported clinical history was the basis for cohort assignment. This table comes from immunoSEQ multiplex PCR, and its TCRdb copy is limited to in-frame clones, with some not included. The sample lists roughly 200,000 clones, around nine tenths occurring once. This clone showed up just a few times. Germline CDR1 is MNHEY and CDR2 is SVGEGT. CDR3 length equals 13 residues. Trimming cost V 2 bases and J 3 bases, with 6 bases left between them. The receptor's source is a woman aged 30 to 39 with acute COVID-19. The V gene is TRBV6-2 or TRBV6-3, the J gene TRBJ2-3; tentatively, D is TRBD2 (6 bases). The sample taken for sequencing was PBMCs or T cells enriched from blood (not recorded which). The CDR3 nucleotides are TGTGCCAGCAGTTACGGGAGGACAGATACGCAGTATTTT. It yields the protein CASSYGRTDTQYF.